The sample holds one count of the clone carrying this T cell receptor (beta chain). As yet, its antigen is unknown. The sample's treatment: around 19 received Ad26.COV2.S at low or high dose, single or two shots; about 5 received placebo; per-sample allocation not given. Sampling took place 63 days after the first vaccine or placebo injection. These data come from a study of Ad26.COV2.S vaccination and SARS-CoV-2 variants. For the study at large: Ad26.COV2.S, an intramuscular injection, was given once or twice 56 days apart.

Profiling relied on immunoSEQ multiplex PCR, and the TCRdb table lists in-frame clones only, not all of them. The table shows 300,000 to 400,000 clones, with about 86% occurring only once. Study-wide findings and caveats: Estimates derived from TCR breadth and depth analyses may have underestimated total T cell responses. The placebo group had lower spike-specific TCR breadth than the vaccine recipients did.

Germline lookup yields CDR1 SEHNR and CDR2 FQNEAQ (reference sequence). V was pared by 5 bases and J by 11 bases, with 11 bases of the junction left unmatched. There are 13 residues in the CDR3. This receptor was obtained from a person aged 18-60 years who received the Ad26.COV2.S COVID-19 vaccine or a placebo. The sequencing here drew on peripheral blood, taken in a trial of Ad26.COV2.S vaccine versus placebo. The chain has TRBV7-9 and TRBJ1-1, with TRBD1 matching 7 bases. CDR3 coding DNA: TGTGCCAGCAGCCCCTTTTCCCAGGGGGGGGCTTTCTTT. Residues: CASSPFSQGGAFF.